This T cell receptor beta chain was obtained from a study of PD-1 blockade in mismatch repair-deficient tumors. About the research overall: Patients had approximately 12 mismatch repair-deficient cancer types, all previously treated and progressing.

Points on this clone: Its antigen is unidentified.

V lost 4 bases and J lost 4; bases outside the gene matches: 11. This CDR3 has 17 amino acids. The germline V gene has CDR1 MGHRA and CDR2 YSYEKL. Findings and caveats of the study: Tumor-resident clones, often absent from pretreatment blood, expanded after pembrolizumab and then contracted.

Assay used: immunoSEQ multiplex PCR; TCRdb lists only in-frame clones, some missing. Of some 120,000 clones listed, 85% to 90% are singletons. The sample in question was peripheral blood, obtained 44 weeks after starting pembrolizumab. This chain connects TRBV4-1 to TRBJ2-2; 8 bases are shared with TRBD2. The TCR comes from an adult with mismatch repair-deficient cancer. The CDR3 nucleotides read TGCGCCAGCAGCCTAAGGGCGGCACTAGCGGCCACCGGGGAGCTGTTTTTT. Translated: CASSLRAALAATGELFF.